The T cell receptor beta chain under discussion was sequenced for a study of OX40 agonist ivuxolimab in advanced cancers. Looking at the study overall: At 0.01 to 10 mg/kg, ivuxolimab was administered intravenously to patients every 2 weeks. Of the participants, about 40% had some prior anti-PD-1, anti-PD-L1 or anti-CTLA-4 therapy, which was allowed.

Comment on this clone: As yet, its antigen is unknown.

Germline CDR1 ENHRY, CDR2 SYGVKD. V shed 4 bases, J shed 5 bases, and the junction held 14 bases outside the gene matches. This CDR3 is 18 amino acids long. The assay was immunoSEQ multiplex PCR, and TCRdb's table has in-frame clones only and misses some. The data show tens of thousands of clones, with more than 90% seen just once and 0.62% held by the top ten. Overall study results and limits: Also present in some nonresponders was a low level of normalized T-cell clonal expansion. On average, a greater number of expanded clones characterised CD8+ T cells relative to CD4+.

The sequences come from CD4+ or CD8+ T cells sorted from blood, collected in a trial of the OX40 agonist ivuxolimab. The gene calls are TRBV10-3 and TRBJ2-3; TRBD2 aligns across 11 bases. The sequence derives from an adult with an advanced solid tumor such as melanoma, head and neck, liver or kidney cancer. The CDR3 is CAISGAGPSGGTLDTQYF. CDR3 nucleotide sequence: TGTGCCATCAGTGGCGCCGGGCCTAGCGGGGGGACACTAGATACGCAGTATTTT.